The present TCR beta chain was sequenced within a study of T cell responses to AZD1222 COVID-19 vaccine. Of note for this clone: Its antigen remains unidentified.

The protocol was immunoSEQ multiplex PCR, while the TCRdb copy is restricted to in-frame clones and leaves out a portion. The sample has about 140,000 clones; more than 75% are singletons. V gave up 6 bases and J gave up 4 bases, with 12 bases separating them. CDR3 length: 13 residues. Germline V CDR1 and CDR2: MDHEN, SYDVKM. Study observations and caveats: Clonal diversity may have been underestimated, and the donors were mostly white British, with more females than males. Reportedly, nearly half the spike-specific TCRs target unmutated variant regions. The study found vaccine-associated CD4 TCRs spanning spike, dominant at 160-218 and 743-854.

Timing groups of about 4 and about 12 weeks for second doses were pooled. This sample comprised peripheral blood, obtained 28 days after the second AZD1222 dose. The TCR sequence derives from an adult who received the AZD1222 COVID-19 vaccine. The V and J genes are TRBV28 and TRBJ1-2; tentative D call: TRBD1 (5 bases). This CDR3 reads CASRGGTFYGYTF. CDR3 sequence (DNA): TGTGCCAGCAGGGGGGGGACTTTCTATGGCTACACCTTC.